These 4 T cell receptor beta chains were sequenced from one sample in a study of PD-1 blockade in classical Hodgkin lymphoma. Stated time point: newly diagnosed, previously untreated cHL patient sample. TCRdb keeps only in-frame clones here, not all; method: immunoSEQ multiplex PCR. Altogether under 80,000 clones are present, over 90% being singletons, with the ten largest covering roughly 2.5%. The sample was peripheral blood mononuclear cells (PBMCs). These receptors were collected from a human donor with classical Hodgkin lymphoma.

The chain carries TRBV2 and TRBJ2-3; D may be TRBD1 or TRBD2 (6 bases each). The CDR3 is 14 residues long. The V and J ends lost 7 bases and 4 bases respectively, with 15 bases between them. Germline V gene data show CDR1 as SNHLY and CDR2 as FYNNEI. The CDR3 nucleotides are TGTGCCAGCAAAGAGGGTAGGGGGGCAGATACGCAGTATTTT. Its protein product is CASKEGRGADTQYF.

This clone was counted a single time. V usage is TRBV2 and J usage is TRBJ2-3; 14 bases match TRBD2. The CDR3 contains 16 residues. The trim removed 6 bases at V and 1 base at J, leaving 3 bases unmatched. Looked up from germline, CDR1 is SNHLY and CDR2 is FYNNEI. In nucleotides, the CDR3 is TGTGCCAGCAGAATGACTAGCGGGAGGGGCACAGATACGCAGTATTTT. This encodes CASRMTSGRGTDTQYF. The full variable domain, completed using reference TRBV2 and TRBJ2-3, is EPEVTQTPSHQVTQMGQEVILRCVPISNHLYFYWYRQILGQKVEFLVSFYNNEISEKSEIFDDQFSVERPDGSNFTLKIRSTKLEDSAMYFCASRMTSGRGTDTQYFGPGTRLTVL.

The chain is built from TRBV18 and TRBJ1-5; 7 nucleotides match TRBD1. Looked up from germline, CDR1 is KGHSH and CDR2 is LQKENI. The CDR3 runs 16 residues. J lost 4 bases, V lost 5 bases, and 11 bases had no gene match. For the CDR3, the DNA is TGTGCCAGCTCAAACCAGGGGGGACTTACTAATCAGCCCCAGCATTTT. Encoded protein: CASSNQGGLTNQPQHF.

The chain couples TRBV6-6 to TRBJ2-7; D possibly matches TRBD1 or TRBD2 (5 bases each). Germline V lookup: CDR1 MNHNY, CDR2 SVGAGI (reference sequence). V lost 3 bases, J lost 2 bases, and 11 bases lay in between. The CDR3 spans 14 residues. This chain's CDR3 is CASSYIKGPYEQYF. Here the CDR3 DNA reads TGTGCCAGCAGTTATATCAAGGGACCCTACGAGCAGTACTTC.